These 32 T cell receptor beta chains came from one sample sequenced in a study of cytomegalovirus exposure and HLA in healthy donors. Libraries were prepared by immunoSEQ multiplex PCR; TCRdb keeps only in-frame clonotypes and omits some of them. The sample carries 130,000 to 150,000 clones, about 90% recorded once. Sequenced: PBMCs. The source is a woman aged 25 to 39 in good health and CMV-seropositive.

V is TRBV7-2 and J is TRBJ1-5; D possibly corresponds to TRBD1 (5 bases). CDR1 is SGHTA and CDR2 is FQGNSA in the germline V gene. Trimming removed 3 bases from V and 4 bases from J, with 16 bases in between. The CDR3 length is 16 residues. CDR3 in amino acids: CASSFKFAGGNQPQHF. Written as DNA, the CDR3 is TGTGCCAGCAGCTTTAAGTTCGCGGGGGGGAATCAGCCCCAGCATTTT.

The rearrangement joins TRBV7-9 to TRBJ1-2; D remains unclear. Trimming cost V 2 bases and J 3 bases, with 10 bases left between them. From germline, CDR1 is SEHNR and CDR2 FQNEAQ (reference sequence). CDR3 length equals 14 residues. The CDR3 DNA reads TGTGCCAGCAGCTTATCGGCAGGCGACTATGGCTACACCTTC. Translated, it gives CASSLSAGDYGYTF.

The rearrangement joins TRBV18 to TRBJ2-1; 8 bases map to TRBD2. J gave up 5 bases and V 4 bases, and 7 bases lay outside the gene matches. This CDR3 contains 15 residues. CDR1 and CDR2 (germline): KGHSH, LQKENI. CDR3 sequence: CASSRPGLVNNEQFF. DNA for the CDR3: TGTGCCAGCTCACGTCCGGGACTAGTCAACAATGAGCAGTTCTTC.

This clone was detected a few times. V and J are TRBV11-2 and TRBJ1-1, with 7 bases lining up with TRBD1. V dropped 1 base and J dropped 4; count of bases not matched to a gene: 9. The germline CDR1 and CDR2 sequences are SGHAT and FQNNGV. This CDR3 spans 16 amino acids. The CDR3 protein is CASSLGDRAAITEAFF. CDR3 nucleotide sequence: TGTGCCAGCAGCTTAGGAGACAGGGCGGCAATCACTGAAGCTTTCTTT.

The V call is TRBV30, the J call TRBJ2-3, with TRBD2 identical over 9 bases. The germline V gene has CDR1 GTSNPN and CDR2 SVGIG (reference sequence). The CDR3 consists of 16 residues. The V segment lost 1 base and the J segment 4 bases; nucleotides outside the gene matches: 9. The CDR3 region has the DNA TGTGCCTGGAGTGATTTGGGCGGGAGGGGGCCAGATACGCAGTATTTT. Protein product: CAWSDLGGRGPDTQYF. Full variable domain (missing parts from reference TRBV30 and TRBJ2-3): SQTIHQWPATLVQPVGSPLSLECTVEGTSNPNLYWYRQAAGRGLQLLFYSVGIGQISSEVPQNLSASRPQDRQFILSSKKLLLSDSGFYLCAWSDLGGRGPDTQYFGPGTRLTVL.

This chain links TRBV5-1 with TRBJ2-7; possibly TRBD1 for D (5 bases). This CDR3 is 12 amino acids long. The germline V gene encodes CDR1 SGHRS and CDR2 YFSETQ. Deletions cut 9 bases from V and 2 bases from J, with 12 bases between. CDR3 sequence (DNA): TGCGCCACTGTAAGGGGAACCTACGAGCAGTACTTC. Translation gives CATVRGTYEQYF.

This chain connects TRBV28 to TRBJ1-5; the D gene is possibly TRBD1 (5 bases). The CDR3 sequence is 16 residues long. CDR1 MDHEN and CDR2 SYDVKM come from the germline V gene. V was cut by 4 bases and J by 2 bases, with 15 bases left in between. CDR3 sequence reads: CASSSWRGAGNQPQHF. Written as DNA, the CDR3 is TGTGCCAGCAGTTCCTGGAGGGGCGCGGGCAATCAGCCCCAGCATTTT.

J is TRBJ2-2 and V is TRBV7-9, with 10 bases that match TRBD2. The V gene end was trimmed by 5 bases and the J gene end by 6 bases; junction bases not matched to a gene: 15. Germline V lookup: CDR1 SEHNR, CDR2 FQNEAQ (reference sequence). The CDR3 is made up of 18 amino acids. CDR3 coding DNA: TGTGCCAGCAGCCCGGAGGGACTAGCGTTTACCCGCGCCGGGGAGCTGTTTTTT. Its translation is CASSPEGLAFTRAGELFF.

The V and J genes are TRBV7-2 and TRBJ2-4; TRBD2 matches 8 bases. Trimming removed 5 bases from V and 8 bases from J; junction bases left unmatched: 11. The CDR3 length is 15 residues. Germline V gene lookup returns CDR1 SGHTA and CDR2 FQGNSA. The DNA of the CDR3 is TGTGCCAGCAGCCAAAGGGGGAGCGGGAGAGACATTCAGTACTTC. This codes for CASSQRGSGRDIQYF.

The gene calls are TRBV27 and TRBJ1-1; D gene uncertain. The V gene lost 2 bases and the J gene lost 6 bases, with 16 bases spanning the gap. Germline V gives CDR1 MNHEY, CDR2 SMNVEV (reference sequence). The CDR3 consists of 15 residues. As DNA, the CDR3 is TGTGCCAGCAGTTTAGGAGGCAGGTATAAGCCTGAAGCTTTCTTT. Protein product: CASSLGGRYKPEAFF.

The J gene is TRBJ2-7, the V gene TRBV5-1, with D possibly being TRBD1 (5 bases). This CDR3 has 15 amino acids. The V gene lost 2 bases and the J gene lost 2 bases, with 14 bases spanning the gap. Germline lookup yields CDR1 SGHRS and CDR2 YFSETQ. DNA of the CDR3: TGCGCCAGCAGCTTCGACAGCACGAGTACCTACGAGCAGTACTTC. It translates to CASSFDSTSTYEQYF.

The gene calls are TRBV27 and TRBJ1-2; possible D gene TRBD1, 6 bases. This CDR3 comprises 16 residues. V dropped 2 bases and J dropped 0 bases, with 13 bases sitting between them. Germline CDR1 MNHEY, CDR2 SMNVEV (reference sequence). The CDR3 bases are TGTGCCAGCAGTTTAAAGGGGGTCCCTACTAACTATGGCTACACCTTC. Translating gives CASSLKGVPTNYGYTF.

This rearrangement joins TRBV19 to TRBJ1-5, with 9 bases identical to TRBD1. Germline V gene data show CDR1 as LNHDA and CDR2 as SQIVND (reference sequence). The CDR3 length is 15 residues. The V gene end was trimmed by 5 bases and the J gene end by 2 bases; junction bases not matched to a gene: 4. The CDR3 DNA reads as TGTGCCAGTAGTTTAGGGACAGGGCGCAATCAGCCCCAGCATTTT. This encodes CASSLGTGRNQPQHF. The full variable domain, rest sourced from reference TRBV19 and TRBJ1-5, is DGGITQSPKYLFRKEGQNVTLSCEQNLNHDAMYWYRQDPGQGLRLIYYSQIVNDFQKGDIAEGYSVSREKKESFPLTVTSAQKNPTAFYLCASSLGTGRNQPQHFGDGTRLSIL.

V and J are TRBV10-3 and TRBJ1-3, with D unresolved. Trimming removed 4 bases from V and 0 bases from J, with 13 bases in between. CDR1 and CDR2 from the germline V gene are ENHRY and SYGVKD. The CDR3 is 16 residues long. The CDR3 DNA is TGTGCCATCAGTGGGGCCCCACAGTTCTCTGGAAACACCATATATTTT. Translated, it gives CAISGAPQFSGNTIYF.

This clone was detected once. The CDR3 DNA reads as TGTGCCAGCAGCTTTCCTTCGACTAGCGGGGGGTACAATGAGCAGTTCTTC. It specifies CASSFPSTSGGYNEQFF. The chain is built from TRBV7-2 and TRBJ2-1, with 13 bases lining up with TRBD2. The ends lost 3 bases at V and 4 bases at J; junction bases unmatched: 6. This CDR3 is built from 17 residues. Germline V gene lookup returns CDR1 SGHTA and CDR2 FQGNSA.

The rearrangement uses TRBV6-6 and TRBJ2-3, with TRBD1 as a possible D gene (5 bases). This CDR3 is 14 amino acids long. With 2 bases removed from V and 3 bases from J, the gap between germline ends came to 9 bases. Germline V gene sequence: CDR1 MNHNY, CDR2 SVGAGI (reference sequence). The CDR3 protein is CASSYGAGTDTQYF. The CDR3 nucleotides are TGTGCCAGCAGTTACGGGGCAGGGACAGATACGCAGTATTTT.

The chain recombines TRBV5-1 with TRBJ2-2; TRBD1 is a possible D gene (5 bases). The CDR3 totals 16 residues. Germline V gene lookup returns CDR1 SGHRS and CDR2 YFSETQ. V lost 0 bases and J lost 4, with 13 bases in between. The CDR3 sequence: CASSLVLGLGTGELFF. The CDR3 coding sequence is TGCGCCAGCAGCTTGGTTCTGGGGCTCGGCACCGGGGAGCTGTTTTTT.

V and J are TRBV9 and TRBJ2-2, with D perhaps matching TRBD1 (6 bases). Trimming removed 6 bases at V and 1 base at J, with 16 bases between. The CDR3 loop spans 16 amino acids. Germline CDR1 SGDLS, CDR2 YYNGEE. In nucleotides, the CDR3 is TGTGCCAGCATCAAAACCCAGGGACAGAACACCGGGGAGCTGTTTTTT. Amino acids: CASIKTQGQNTGELFF.

The chain carries TRBV5-4 and TRBJ2-4; 7 positions match TRBD1. Losses at the gene ends were 4 bases for V and 0 bases for J; bases not matched to a gene: 7. Germline CDR1 SGHNT, CDR2 YYREEE (reference sequence). This CDR3 contains 16 residues. CDR3 amino acids: CASSQGDRIAKNIQYF. The CDR3 DNA is TGTGCCAGCAGCCAGGGGGACCGAATAGCCAAAAACATTCAGTACTTC.

This chain uses TRBV7-9 with TRBJ1-3; D unclear. The CDR3 extends over 14 amino acids. Looked up from germline, CDR1 is SEHNR and CDR2 is FQNEAQ (reference sequence). Deletions cut 6 bases from V and 0 bases from J, with 9 bases between. Written as DNA, the CDR3 is TGTGCCAGCAGTCATCCATCCTCTGGAAACACCATATATTTT. This sequence encodes CASSHPSSGNTIYF.

This clone is a singleton in its sample. The chain couples TRBV4-1 to TRBJ2-2, with TRBD1 matching over 7 bases. Germline values: CDR1 MGHRA, CDR2 YSYEKL. CDR3 size: 17 residues. The ends lost 4 bases at V and 0 bases at J; junction bases unmatched: 8. CDR3: CASSLRGGGSNTGELFF. CDR3 nucleotides: TGCGCCAGCAGCCTTAGAGGGGGCGGGTCGAACACCGGGGAGCTGTTTTTT.

This chain links TRBV28 with TRBJ1-2; D unclear. V lost 4 bases, J lost 2 bases, and 14 bases lay in between. The CDR3 covers 15 residues. In germline, CDR1 is MDHEN, CDR2 SYDVKM. The CDR3 sequence: CASSSPDLINYGYTF. In nucleotides, the CDR3 is TGTGCCAGCAGTTCTCCAGATTTAATCAACTATGGCTACACCTTC.

The rearrangement joins TRBV28 to TRBJ1-2; the match to TRBD1 covers 12 bases. The germline CDR1 and CDR2 sequences are MDHEN and SYDVKM. The V segment lost 4 bases and the J segment 8 bases; nucleotides outside the gene matches: 11. The length of the CDR3 is 16 residues. CDR3 DNA sequence: TGTGCCAGCAGTTCCCTTCCGGGACAGGGGGCGCGGGGCTACACCTTC. Amino acids: CASSSLPGQGARGYTF.

The table lists this clone with a count of one. The chain employs TRBV29-1 and TRBJ2-7; D remains ambiguous. V was trimmed by 7 bases and J by 3 bases, leaving 13 bases between them. From germline, CDR1 is SQVTM and CDR2 ANQGSEA. This CDR3 is 12 amino acids long. CDR3 residues: CSAGDFSYEQYF. DNA of the CDR3: TGCAGCGCTGGCGACTTCAGCTACGAGCAGTACTTC.

V and J are TRBV28 and TRBJ2-1; 9 positions match TRBD2. Germline V gene sequence: CDR1 MDHEN, CDR2 SYDVKM. This CDR3 spans 14 amino acids. The trim removed 3 bases at V and 8 bases at J, leaving 5 bases unmatched. As DNA, the CDR3 is TGTGCCAGCAGTTTCGGCACTAGCGGGCATGAGCAGTTCTTC. Translated, it gives CASSFGTSGHEQFF.

J is TRBJ2-2 and V is TRBV6-1, with D tentatively TRBD2 (5 bases). This CDR3 comprises 11 residues. The germline gives CDR1 MNHNS, CDR2 SASEGT. Trimming took 10 bases from V and 6 from J, leaving 9 bases between them. As DNA, the CDR3 is TGTGCCACTTCGGAGGCCGGGGAGCTGTTTTTT. Amino acid sequence: CATSEAGELFF.

This chain links TRBV5-1 with TRBJ2-4; 7 bases fit TRBD2. The germline gives CDR1 SGHRS, CDR2 YFSETQ. This CDR3 region has 15 residues. V lost 0 bases to trimming and J lost 8 bases; unmatched junction nucleotides: 8. The CDR3 loop is CASSLGGGSRDIQYF. Here the CDR3 DNA reads TGCGCCAGCAGCTTGGGGGGCGGGAGTCGTGACATTCAGTACTTC.

The chain is built from TRBV7-8 and TRBJ2-1; TRBD2 aligns across 11 bases. This CDR3 has 15 amino acids. Per germline, CDR1 SGHVS and CDR2 FQNEAQ. V shed 5 bases, J shed 4 bases, and the junction held 4 bases outside the gene matches. CDR3 nucleotides: TGTGCCAGCAGCGCCACTAGCGGGGGTTACAATGAGCAGTTCTTC. It translates to CASSATSGGYNEQFF.

This chain joins TRBV23-1 and TRBJ2-7, with 8 bases matching TRBD1. TRBV23-1 is treated as an ORF (open reading frame) with a function not yet certain. V lost 2 bases, J lost 3 bases, and 3 bases stayed unmatched. The CDR3 extends over 14 amino acids. The CDR3 is CASSQMDRVYEQYF. The CDR3 nucleotides read TGCGCCAGCAGTCAAATGGACAGGGTCTACGAGCAGTACTTC.

The chain employs TRBV6-1 and TRBJ2-2; tentative D call: TRBD2 (6 bases). Looked up from germline, CDR1 is MNHNS and CDR2 is SASEGT. The CDR3 runs to 16 residues. V lost 4 bases, J lost 2 bases, and 14 bases lay in between. For the CDR3, the DNA is TGTGCCAGCAGTGTTGGGGGACTGCCTAACACCGGGGAGCTGTTTTTT. Amino acids: CASSVGGLPNTGELFF.

The chain combines TRBV13 with TRBJ2-7, with 11 bases identical to TRBD2. CDR1 PRHDT and CDR2 FYEKMQ come from the germline V gene (reference sequence). CDR3 length: 16 amino acids. V lost 0 bases, J lost 6 bases, and 7 bases stayed unmatched. The CDR3 protein is CASSLGPLAGESEQYF. Written as DNA, the CDR3 is TGTGCCAGCAGCTTAGGCCCACTAGCGGGAGAAAGCGAGCAGTACTTC.

The chain is built from TRBV6-5 and TRBJ2-1; 8 bases align to TRBD2. The CDR3 is made up of 15 amino acids. J was trimmed by 4 bases and V by 2 bases; bases with no gene match: 4. Germline V gene lookup returns CDR1 MNHEY and CDR2 SVGAGI. The CDR3 reads CASSYTGGPYNEQFF. DNA of the CDR3: TGTGCCAGCAGTTACACGGGGGGGCCTTACAATGAGCAGTTCTTC.